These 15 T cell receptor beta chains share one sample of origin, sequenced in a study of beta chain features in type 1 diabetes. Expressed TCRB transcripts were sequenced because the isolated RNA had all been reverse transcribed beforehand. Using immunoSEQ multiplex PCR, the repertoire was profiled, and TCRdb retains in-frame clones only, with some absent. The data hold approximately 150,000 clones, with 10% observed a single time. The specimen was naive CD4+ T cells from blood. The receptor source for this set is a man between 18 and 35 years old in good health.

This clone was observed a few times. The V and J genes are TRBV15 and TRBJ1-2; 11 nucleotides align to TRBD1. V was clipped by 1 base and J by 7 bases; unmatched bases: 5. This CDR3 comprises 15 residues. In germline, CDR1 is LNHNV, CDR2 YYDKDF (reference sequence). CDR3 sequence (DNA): TGTGCCACCAGCAGAGGGACAGGGGGCACTCCTGGCTACACCTTC. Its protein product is CATSRGTGGTPGYTF.

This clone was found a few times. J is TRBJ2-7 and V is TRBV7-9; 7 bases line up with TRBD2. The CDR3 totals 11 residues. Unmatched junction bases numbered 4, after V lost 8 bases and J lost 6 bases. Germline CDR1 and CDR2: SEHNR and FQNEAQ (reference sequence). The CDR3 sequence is CASAGEGEQYF. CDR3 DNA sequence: TGTGCCAGCGCGGGGGAGGGCGAGCAGTACTTC.

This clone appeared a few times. The CDR3 spells CASSLGGKQETQYF. CDR3 DNA: TGCGCCAGCAGCTTGGGGGGCAAACAAGAGACCCAGTACTTC. The chain is built from TRBV5-1 and TRBJ2-5, with a weak D call TRBD1 (5 bases). The V gene's germline CDR1 is SGHRS and CDR2 YFSETQ. The CDR3 has 14 residues. Trimming pared 0 bases from V and 2 bases from J, leaving 8 bases between.

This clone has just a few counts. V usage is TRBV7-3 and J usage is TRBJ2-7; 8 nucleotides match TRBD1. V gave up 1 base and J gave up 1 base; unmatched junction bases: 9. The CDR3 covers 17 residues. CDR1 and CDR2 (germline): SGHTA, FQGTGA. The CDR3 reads CASSLNGPRGPSYEQYF. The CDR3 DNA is TGTGCCAGCAGCTTAAACGGTCCCAGGGGGCCGTCCTACGAGCAGTACTTC.

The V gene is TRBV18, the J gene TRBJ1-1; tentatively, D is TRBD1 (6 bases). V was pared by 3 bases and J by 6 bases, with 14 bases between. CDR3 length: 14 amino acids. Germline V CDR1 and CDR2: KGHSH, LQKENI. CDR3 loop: CASSPTGVSPEAFF. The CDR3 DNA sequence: TGTGCCAGCTCACCGACAGGAGTATCTCCTGAAGCTTTCTTT.

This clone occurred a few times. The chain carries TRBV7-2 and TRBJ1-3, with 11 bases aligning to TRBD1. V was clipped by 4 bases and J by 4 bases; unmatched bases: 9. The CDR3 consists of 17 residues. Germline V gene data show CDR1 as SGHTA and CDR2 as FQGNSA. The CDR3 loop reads CASSSFGQGARGNTIYF. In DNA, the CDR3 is TGTGCCAGCAGCTCTTTTGGACAGGGGGCGCGCGGAAACACCATATATTTT.

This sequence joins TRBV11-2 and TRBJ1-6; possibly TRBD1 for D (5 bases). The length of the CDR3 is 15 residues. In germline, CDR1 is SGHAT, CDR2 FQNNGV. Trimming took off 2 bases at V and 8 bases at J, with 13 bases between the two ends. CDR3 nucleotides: TGTGCCAGCAGCTTATTTCAGGGCCGAGATTCACCCCTCCACTTT. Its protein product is CASSLFQGRDSPLHF.

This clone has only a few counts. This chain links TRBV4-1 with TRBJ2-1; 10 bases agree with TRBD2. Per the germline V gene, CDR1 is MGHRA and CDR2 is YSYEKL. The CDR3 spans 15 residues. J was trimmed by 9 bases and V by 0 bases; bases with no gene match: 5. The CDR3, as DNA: TGCGCCAGCAGCCAAGATGTAGCGGGGGGAACTGAGCAGTTCTTC. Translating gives CASSQDVAGGTEQFF.

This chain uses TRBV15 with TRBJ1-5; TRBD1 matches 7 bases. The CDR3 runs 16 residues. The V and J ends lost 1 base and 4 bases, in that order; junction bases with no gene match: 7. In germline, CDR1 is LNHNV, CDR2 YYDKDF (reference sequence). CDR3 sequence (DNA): TGTGCCACCAGCAGAGGAAGGACAGGATCAAATCAGCCCCAGCATTTT. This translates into CATSRGRTGSNQPQHF. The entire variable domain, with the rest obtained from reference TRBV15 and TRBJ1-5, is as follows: DAMVIQNPRYQVTQFGKPVTLSCSQTLNHNVMYWYQQKSSQAPKLLFHYYDKDFNNEADTPDNFQSRRPNTSFCFLDIRSPGLGDTAMYLCATSRGRTGSNQPQHFGDGTRLSIL.

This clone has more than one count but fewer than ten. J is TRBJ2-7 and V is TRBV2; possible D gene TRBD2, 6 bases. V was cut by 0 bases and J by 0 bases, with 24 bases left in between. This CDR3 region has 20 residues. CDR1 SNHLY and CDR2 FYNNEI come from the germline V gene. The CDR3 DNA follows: TGTGCCAGCAGTGAAGCGGTCATAACCGCGGGGACGCCGTTCTCCTACGAGCAGTACTTC. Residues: CASSEAVITAGTPFSYEQYF. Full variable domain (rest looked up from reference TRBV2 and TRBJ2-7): EPEVTQTPSHQVTQMGQEVILRCVPISNHLYFYWYRQILGQKVEFLVSFYNNEISEKSEIFDDQFSVERPDGSNFTLKIRSTKLEDSAMYFCASSEAVITAGTPFSYEQYFGPGTRLTVT.

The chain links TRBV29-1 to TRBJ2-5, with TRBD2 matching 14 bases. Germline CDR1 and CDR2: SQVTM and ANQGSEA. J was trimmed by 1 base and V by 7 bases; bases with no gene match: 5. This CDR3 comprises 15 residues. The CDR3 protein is CSAQTSGGAQETQYF. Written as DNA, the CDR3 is TGCAGCGCCCAGACTAGCGGGGGGGCCCAAGAGACCCAGTACTTC.

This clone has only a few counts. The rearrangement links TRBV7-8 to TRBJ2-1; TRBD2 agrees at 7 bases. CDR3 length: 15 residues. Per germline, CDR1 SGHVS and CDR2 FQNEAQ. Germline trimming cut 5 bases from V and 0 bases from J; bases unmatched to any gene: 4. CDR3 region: CASSPRGSSYNEQFF. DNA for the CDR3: TGTGCCAGCAGCCCGCGGGGGAGCTCCTACAATGAGCAGTTCTTC.

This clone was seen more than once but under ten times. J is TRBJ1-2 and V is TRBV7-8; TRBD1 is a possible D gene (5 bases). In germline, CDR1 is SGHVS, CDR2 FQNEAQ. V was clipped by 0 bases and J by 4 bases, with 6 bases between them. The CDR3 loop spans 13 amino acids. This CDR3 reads CASSLAGGYGYTF. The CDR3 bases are TGTGCCAGCAGCTTAGCCGGGGGCTATGGCTACACCTTC.

CDR3 nucleotide sequence: TGTGCCAGCAGCTCCCGGTCCCGGGACAGGGAATACAATTCACCCCTCCACTTT. Its translation: CASSSRSRDREYNSPLHF. The rearrangement links TRBV7-8 to TRBJ1-6, with 9 bases identical to TRBD1. CDR1 and CDR2 from the germline V gene are SGHVS and FQNEAQ. This CDR3 is built from 18 residues. With V trimmed by 4 bases and J by 7 bases, 14 bases remained unmatched.

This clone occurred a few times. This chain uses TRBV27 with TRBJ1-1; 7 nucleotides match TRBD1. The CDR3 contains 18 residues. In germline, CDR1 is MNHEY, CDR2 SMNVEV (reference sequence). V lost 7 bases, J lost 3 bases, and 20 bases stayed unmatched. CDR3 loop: CASTTHRQGNVRHTEAFF. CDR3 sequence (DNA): TGTGCCAGCACCACCCACCGACAGGGAAACGTGAGGCACACTGAAGCTTTCTTT.